Given below is one T cell receptor (beta chain) in context. What it binds is unknown. The data stem from a study of ipilimumab plus nivolumab after autologous stem cell transplantation. Across the study: Patients received a median of about five ipilimumab and roughly 8 nivolumab doses. The DLBCL group included primary refractory and relapsed cases.

Notes on the study in general: TCR repertoire, Treg phenotype and gut microbiota reportedly support more study of this approach.

TCRdb keeps only in-frame clones here, not all; method: immunoSEQ multiplex PCR. The sample has roughly 9,700 clones, approximately 72% seen once. Patients received nivolumab 3 mg/kg at weeks 1, 4, 7, 10, then fortnightly to week 26. CDR1 is GTSNPN, CDR2 SVGIG, per germline (reference sequence). Trimming removed 7 bases at V and 4 bases at J, with 14 bases between. The CDR3 spans 13 residues. This sample comprised PBMCs, obtained in a trial of ipilimumab plus nivolumab as post-transplant consolidation. This TCR was sampled from a male donor with diffuse large B-cell lymphoma. The chain has TRBV30 and TRBJ1-3, with D possibly TRBD1 on 5 matching bases. The chain's CDR3 is CAYDSHSGNTIYF. The CDR3 nucleotides read TGTGCCTACGACAGTCACTCGGGAAACACCATATATTTT.